The rows below give T cell receptor beta chains drawn from one sample of a study of blood T cells in healthy people across ages. TCRdb re-called the 5' RACE reads with MiXCR, one entry per CDR3 protein. The repertoire holds about 1.1 million distinct CDR3 sequences, with more than 30% as singletons. The sample comprised blood. These receptors were obtained from a man between 18 and 29 years old in good health. Each CDR3 is given with its conserved first and last residue.

TRBJ2-1 | TRBV20-1 | CSAGQGAKRLEQFF
TRBJ1-5 | TRBV12-3/TRBV12-4 | CASSRQPWTGDVKGNQPQHF
TRBJ2-7 | TRBV2 | CASTHEGQGTYEQYF
TRBJ2-7 | TRBV2 | CASSELGSSYEQYF
TRBJ2-3 | TRBV20-1 | CSASSGTSPDTQYF
TRBJ1-5 | TRBV19 | CASSATVNQPQHF
TRBJ1-6 | TRBV4-2 | CASSQAQGAYNSPLHF
TRBJ1-2 | TRBV6-2/TRBV6-3 | CASTDGQFLGGYTF
TRBJ1-1 | TRBV5-5 | CASSLAGTGDSEAFF
TRBJ2-5 | TRBV4-3 | CASSQGLFGETQYF
TRBJ1-1 | TRBV29-1 | CSSGLGPENTEAFF
TRBJ2-7 | TRBV6-5 | CASSPAGTATYEQYF
TRBJ2-1 | TRBV6-5 | CATRRGVGYEQFF
TRBJ1-1 | TRBV29-1 | CSVEAGGGTEAFF
TRBJ2-5 | TRBV2 | CASSTMNQETQYF
TRBJ2-1 | TRBV7-9 | CALREGPKSSYNEQFF
TRBJ2-3 | TRBV9 | CASSPVGLAGGFTDTQYF
TRBJ1-2 | TRBV3-1 | CASSPREFGYGYTF
TRBJ2-7 | TRBV20-1 | CSAPGAGQGVTYNEQYF
TRBJ1-3 | TRBV29-1 | CSVGNPGDTIYF
TRBJ1-2 | TRBV5-4 | CASSTERGSYGYTF
TRBJ2-7 | TRBV6-6 | CASSYPGGTGGYEQYF
TRBJ2-3 | TRBV20-1 | CSAPRTAAGTDTQYF
TRBJ2-4 | TRBV11-2 | CASSSELGGSKNIQYF
TRBJ2-7 | TRBV6-1 | CASSLGTDTYEQYF
TRBJ2-3 | TRBV7-6 | CASSNSGGRDTQYF
TRBJ1-1 | TRBV7-9 | CASILGGLVTEAFF
TRBJ1-3 | TRBV5-5 | CASSLVGVNSGNTIYF
TRBJ2-1 | TRBV30 | CAWSVRTNNEQFF
TRBJ2-3 | TRBV28 | CASSRIPTTSGNLDTQYF
TRBJ1-6 | TRBV6-8 | CASSYPNTRSPLHF
TRBJ2-5 | TRBV12-3/TRBV12-4 | CASSLPRDRAVDEQYF
TRBJ2-3 | TRBV29-1 | CSAGTVMADTQYF
TRBJ1-4 | TRBV9 | CASSLGTLANEKLFF
TRBJ2-3 | TRBV4-3 | CASSQTLAGGPNTDTQYF
TRBJ1-1 | TRBV27 | CASSGLTGDGIAFF
TRBJ2-1 | TRBV7-2 | CASSWDFYNEQFF
TRBJ1-4 | TRBV14 | CASRPDTGEKLFF
TRBJ2-1 | TRBV6-2/TRBV6-3 | CARGSGADEQFF
TRBJ1-2 | TRBV20-1 | CSASSFTGEGQGYTF
TRBJ1-2 | TRBV10-3 | CAISEKVYGYTF
TRBJ2-2 | TRBV29-1 | CSVGGGDTGELFF
TRBJ2-3 | TRBV7-9 | CASSLTSGGAHTQYF
TRBJ1-1 | TRBV6-2/TRBV6-3 | CASGKVNTEAFF
TRBJ2-3 | TRBV28 | CVSLSHGGAADTQYF
TRBJ2-7 | TRBV29-1 | CSVEDPPSSQYF
TRBJ2-5 | TRBV20-1 | CSARDPGASGRPYNEQYF
TRBJ1-4 | TRBV20-1 | CSARDPRGTNEKLFF
TRBJ2-7 | TRBV20-1 | CSASHAGGGSRGYYEQYF
TRBJ1-2 | TRBV20-1 | CSATRTRFNYGYTF
TRBJ2-1 | TRBV2 | CARERGQGYNEQFF
TRBJ1-2 | TRBV6-1 | CASSDGQGLGYGYTF
TRBJ2-7 | TRBV12-3/TRBV12-4 | CASGPSTYEQYF
TRBJ2-1 | TRBV7-6 | CASSPTLDRFYNEQFF
TRBJ2-4 | TRBV7-2 | CASSNTGGMAKNIQYF
. | TRBV29-1 | CSVPDRNIQYF
TRBJ1-2 | TRBV6-2/TRBV6-3 | CASSYTVYGYTF
TRBJ2-1 | TRBV7-9 | CAIERIPYNEQFF
TRBJ1-2 | TRBV29-1 | CSVEETGGLNYGYTF